This entry lists 29 T cell receptor beta chains sequenced from one sample in a study of blood T cell repertoires in COVID-19. The method was immunoSEQ multiplex PCR; TCRdb's version includes in-frame clones alone and lacks a portion of them. The table lists 300,000 to 350,000 clones, about nine tenths of them singletons. The sequenced sample was peripheral blood. Receptors originate from a man between 18 and 35 years old with active or convalescent COVID-19.

The chain carries TRBV2 and TRBJ2-3; D is perhaps TRBD2 (5 bases). CDR1 is SNHLY and CDR2 is FYNNEI in the germline V gene. The CDR3 spans 13 residues. The CDR3 sequence: CARRGRSTDTQYF. The CDR3 nucleotides read TGTGCAAGGCGCGGGCGAAGCACAGATACGCAGTATTTT.

The V gene is TRBV3-1 (or the pseudogene TRBV3-2), the J gene TRBJ2-3; TRBD2 might be the D (5 bases). The CDR3 runs 16 residues. The V gene lost 0 bases and the J gene lost 8 bases, with 18 bases spanning the gap. The germline gives CDR1 LGHDT, CDR2 YNNKEL (reference sequence). In DNA form, the CDR3 reads TGTGCCAGCAGCCAAGATAGCTGGGAGTCGTGGAGTACGCAGTATTTT. Its translation: CASSQDSWESWSTQYF.

This chain connects TRBV3-1 (or the pseudogene TRBV3-2) to TRBJ1-1; TRBD1 might be the D (6 bases). The CDR3 consists of 15 residues. Between the trimmed V and J ends, which lost 0 bases and 5 bases, there was a span of 13 bases. Germline V gene lookup returns CDR1 LGHDT and CDR2 YNNKEL (reference sequence). CDR3: CASSQEGGLGTEAFF. CDR3 coding DNA: TGTGCCAGCAGCCAAGAAGGGGGTCTTGGGACTGAAGCTTTCTTT.

This chain connects TRBV19 to TRBJ1-6, with 7 bases lining up with TRBD1. Germline V gene lookup returns CDR1 LNHDA and CDR2 SQIVND (reference sequence). The CDR3 is made up of 14 amino acids. With V trimmed by 3 bases and J by 9 bases, 5 bases remained unmatched. The CDR3 region has the DNA TGTGCCAGTAGTATCGACAGGGCTCTTTCACCCCTCCACTTT. Amino acids: CASSIDRALSPLHF.

This chain links TRBV19 with TRBJ1-2, with no clear D. Germline assignment: CDR1 LNHDA and CDR2 SQIVND (reference sequence). This CDR3 spans 13 amino acids. The V end lost 4 bases, the J end lost 4 bases, and 10 bases lay between the germline ends. As DNA, the CDR3 is TGTGCCAGTAGTACCCAATGGCTCTATGGCTACACCTTC. Encoded protein: CASSTQWLYGYTF.

This sequence joins TRBV28 and TRBJ2-7; D is unclear. The germline gives CDR1 MDHEN, CDR2 SYDVKM. Trimming shortened V by 6 bases and J by 2 bases, and 8 bases separated the two germline ends. The CDR3 totals 12 residues. In nucleotides, the CDR3 is TGTGCCAGCAGCCCTTCCCCCTACGAGCAGTACTTC. It is translated as CASSPSPYEQYF.

The chain links TRBV5-5 to TRBJ1-2; 12 bases align to TRBD1. Per the germline V gene, CDR1 is SGHKS and CDR2 is YYEKEE (reference sequence). J gave up 1 base and V 4 bases, and 5 bases lay outside the gene matches. This CDR3 contains 16 residues. In DNA, the CDR3 is TGTGCCAGCAGCCCCGGGACAGGGGGCTTTAACTATGGCTACACCTTC. It yields the protein CASSPGTGGFNYGYTF.

This CDR3 reads CASSYVGLRTDTQYF. DNA for the CDR3: TGTGCCAGCAGTTACGTGGGACTTAGGACAGATACGCAGTATTTT. V usage is TRBV6-6 and J usage is TRBJ2-3; maybe TRBD2 (6 bases). The CDR3 contains 15 residues. Germline-derived CDR1 and CDR2 are MNHNY and SVGAGI (reference sequence). The V gene lost 2 bases and the J gene lost 3 bases, with 12 bases spanning the gap.

A word on this clone: At one end, the junction sequence differs from germline, possibly due to a read error. CDR3 bases: TGCGCCAGCACCCAAGTGGCGGGCGCCTCTTCACCCCTCCACTTT. It is translated as CASTQVAGASSPLHF. The V gene is TRBV4-1, the J gene TRBJ1-6; the D is unclear. The CDR3 has 15 residues. The germline CDR1 and CDR2 sequences are MGHRA and YSYEKL.

The J gene is TRBJ2-1, the V gene TRBV3-1 (or the pseudogene TRBV3-2); 10 nucleotides match TRBD2. Trimming at V came to 4 bases and at J to 7 bases, leaving 13 bases not matched to a gene. This CDR3 contains 17 residues. The germline gives CDR1 LGHDT, CDR2 YNNKEL (reference sequence). The CDR3 DNA is TGTGCCAGCAGCCGCACACATAGCGGGGGGTTGAGGAATGAGCAGTTCTTC. Translating gives CASSRTHSGGLRNEQFF.

The V call is TRBV28, the J call TRBJ1-2, with TRBD1 identical over 9 bases. CDR1 is MDHEN, CDR2 SYDVKM, per germline. J lost 8 bases, V lost 3 bases, and 10 bases had no gene match. The CDR3 length is 15 residues. The DNA of the CDR3 is TGTGCCAGCAGTTTCCTACAGACAGGGGGAGGCGGCTACACCTTC. Encoded protein: CASSFLQTGGGGYTF.

The chain recombines TRBV4-1 with TRBJ1-5; a possible D gene is TRBD1 (6 bases). CDR3 length: 15 residues. Germline loops: CDR1 MGHRA, CDR2 YSYEKL. V lost 2 bases to trimming and J lost 7 bases, with 15 bases between them. CDR3 in amino acids: CASSQNRDPGQPQHF. The CDR3 nucleotides read TGCGCCAGCAGCCAAAACAGGGACCCGGGGCAGCCCCAGCATTTT.

The CDR3 region has the DNA TGTGCCAGCAGTGGAACCGGAGAGGCGCGGGAGACCCAGTACTTC. This sequence encodes CASSGTGEARETQYF. The chain combines TRBV27 with TRBJ2-5; D is unresolved. CDR1 is MNHEY, CDR2 SMNVEV, per germline (reference sequence). Trimming removed 5 bases at V and 5 bases at J, with 18 bases between. The CDR3 spans 15 residues.

This clone appeared a single time. The chain links TRBV7-2 to TRBJ2-1; the D gene is possibly TRBD2 (6 bases). Germline loops: CDR1 SGHTA, CDR2 FQGNSA. V shed 5 bases and J shed 7 bases, with 21 bases lying between them. The CDR3 contains 16 residues. The CDR3 DNA is TGTGCCAGCAGCCCCCCTCCGGGGGTAGCCAGAAATGAGCAGTTCTTC. Protein: CASSPPPGVARNEQFF.

This chain connects TRBV6-5 to TRBJ1-5; 7 bases fit TRBD1. CDR1 and CDR2 (germline): MNHEY, SVGAGI. The CDR3 length is 15 residues. The V segment lost 4 bases and the J segment 0 bases; nucleotides outside the gene matches: 3. CDR3 sequence: CASSWGQYSNQPQHF. CDR3 nucleotide sequence: TGTGCCAGCAGTTGGGGACAGTATAGCAATCAGCCCCAGCATTTT.

This clone showed up just once. The rearrangement joins TRBV19 to TRBJ2-4; possible D gene TRBD1, 6 bases. Germline V CDR1 and CDR2: LNHDA, SQIVND (reference sequence). The V and J ends lost 1 base and 8 bases respectively, with 18 bases between them. The CDR3 sequence is 16 residues long. The CDR3 DNA reads as TGTGCCAGTAGTATAGGTACCGGGACAACGGCCGACATTCAGTACTTC. Its translation is CASSIGTGTTADIQYF.

The DNA of the CDR3 is TGCGCCAGCAGCCAAGACAGGGTCATGAACACTGAAGCTTTCTTT. Amino acid sequence: CASSQDRVMNTEAFF. V and J are TRBV4-3 and TRBJ1-1; possible D gene TRBD1, 5 bases. Trimming left V 0 bases short and J 0 bases short, with 8 bases between. Germline V gene lookup returns CDR1 LGHNA and CDR2 YSLEER. This CDR3 has 15 residues.

The chain joins TRBV4-1 to TRBJ2-3, with D possibly matching TRBD2 (7 bases). CDR3 length: 18 residues. Trimming took off 2 bases at V and 3 bases at J, with 21 bases between the two ends. Germline lookup yields CDR1 MGHRA and CDR2 YSYEKL. As DNA, the CDR3 is TGCGCCAGCAGCCAAAGGCCCACAGGGAGGGGAAGTACAGATACGCAGTATTTT. Protein product: CASSQRPTGRGSTDTQYF.

The chain uses TRBV27 and TRBJ1-2; D is uncertain. The CDR3 totals 13 residues. V was shortened by 8 bases and J by 0 bases, with 10 bases between the two germline ends. Germline loops: CDR1 MNHEY, CDR2 SMNVEV (reference sequence). The CDR3 sequence is CASAQVSNYGYTF. As DNA, the CDR3 is TGTGCCAGCGCGCAGGTTTCTAACTATGGCTACACCTTC.

The rearrangement links TRBV27 to TRBJ1-3, with a tentative D call TRBD1 (5 bases). The CDR3 length is 15 residues. Looked up from germline, CDR1 is MNHEY and CDR2 is SMNVEV (reference sequence). Trimming removed 4 bases from V and 2 bases from J, with 12 bases in between. The CDR3 DNA is TGTGCCAGCAGTTCCAACAGGCAGCCTGGAAACACCATATATTTT. Amino acids: CASSSNRQPGNTIYF.

The chain joins TRBV2 to TRBJ1-4; a possible D gene is TRBD1 (5 bases). V lost 2 bases and J lost 8, with 15 bases in between. This CDR3 comprises 15 residues. Germline assignment: CDR1 SNHLY and CDR2 FYNNEI. The CDR3 protein is CASSESGVGGEKLFF. The DNA of the CDR3 is TGTGCCAGCAGTGAAAGCGGGGTTGGGGGAGAAAAACTGTTTTTT. The full variable domain, rest sourced from reference TRBV2 and TRBJ1-4, is EPEVTQTPSHQVTQMGQEVILRCVPISNHLYFYWYRQILGQKVEFLVSFYNNEISEKSEIFDDQFSVERPDGSNFTLKIRSTKLEDSAMYFCASSESGVGGEKLFFGSGTQLSVL.

This chain connects TRBV2 to TRBJ2-5; TRBD2 is a possible D gene (5 bases). Between the trimmed V and J ends, which lost 6 bases and 5 bases, there was a span of 13 bases. The germline gives CDR1 SNHLY, CDR2 FYNNEI. There are 13 residues in the CDR3. CDR3 region: CASRRVQTETQYF. In nucleotides, the CDR3 is TGTGCCAGCAGGAGGGTACAGACGGAGACCCAGTACTTC.

This clone appeared a single time. The chain combines TRBV14 with TRBJ2-2; D ambiguous. The germline V gene encodes CDR1 SGHDN and CDR2 FVKESK. The CDR3 spans 19 residues. V lost 0 bases and J lost 0, with 17 bases in between. The CDR3 DNA follows: TGTGCCAGCAGCCAAGATAGACTGAAACATACCTCGAACACCGGGGAGCTGTTTTTT. Translation gives CASSQDRLKHTSNTGELFF.

This sequence joins TRBV25-1 and TRBJ2-2; 9 bases agree with TRBD1. Germline V CDR1 and CDR2: MGHDK, SYGVNS. V was pared by 6 bases and J by 5 bases, with 10 bases of the junction left unmatched. The CDR3 loop spans 16 amino acids. CDR3 loop: CASRDLGQGPTGELFF. The DNA for the CDR3 is TGTGCCAGCAGGGACCTCGGACAGGGGCCAACCGGGGAGCTGTTTTTT.

The chain carries TRBV18 and TRBJ1-3, with 9 positions matching TRBD1. The V gene's germline CDR1 is KGHSH and CDR2 LQKENI. This CDR3 is built from 15 residues. The V gene end was trimmed by 10 bases and the J gene end by 3 bases; junction bases not matched to a gene: 10. The CDR3 sequence is CATTTGQGFGNTIYF. The CDR3 nucleotides are TGTGCCACCACGACGGGACAGGGTTTTGGAAACACCATATATTTT.

This rearrangement joins TRBV7-3 to TRBJ2-7; 7 bases line up with TRBD1. Unmatched junction bases numbered 11, after V lost 2 bases and J lost 7 bases. The germline V gene encodes CDR1 SGHTA and CDR2 FQGTGA. CDR3 size: 15 residues. CDR3 sequence (DNA): TGTGCCAGCAGCTTAGATCCAGGGGGATCGGGTGAGCAGTACTTC. It translates to CASSLDPGGSGEQYF. The whole variable domain, remainder taken from reference TRBV7-3 and TRBJ2-7, is GAGVSQTPSNKVTEKGKYVELRCDPISGHTALYWYRQSLGQGPEFLIYFQGTGAADDSGLPNDRFFAVRPEGSVSTLKIQRTERGDSAVYLCASSLDPGGSGEQYFGPGTRLTVT.

The V gene is TRBV7-9, the J gene TRBJ2-3; 8 nucleotides align to TRBD1. Germline assignment: CDR1 SEHNR and CDR2 FQNEAQ (reference sequence). The V segment lost 1 base and the J segment 3 bases; nucleotides outside the gene matches: 0. This CDR3 comprises 14 residues. CDR3 amino acids: CASSLDRGTDTQYF. The CDR3 coding sequence is TGTGCCAGCAGCTTAGACAGGGGGACAGATACGCAGTATTTT.

The V gene is TRBV19, the J gene TRBJ1-5; 9 positions match TRBD1. The CDR3 runs to 17 residues. The V segment lost 6 bases and the J segment 2 bases; nucleotides outside the gene matches: 11. From germline, CDR1 is LNHDA and CDR2 SQIVND (reference sequence). The CDR3 sequence is CASRRRHRDRGNQPQHF. The CDR3 nucleotides are TGTGCCAGTAGACGGCGCCACCGGGACAGGGGCAATCAGCCCCAGCATTTT.

V and J are TRBV18 and TRBJ1-5, with D possibly being TRBD1 (6 bases). Germline V gives CDR1 KGHSH, CDR2 LQKENI. The CDR3 is 13 residues long. Trimming shortened V by 7 bases and J by 7 bases, and 14 bases separated the two germline ends. DNA of the CDR3: TGTGCCAGCTTCCAGGGGACGAACCAGCCCCAGCATTTT. It encodes CASFQGTNQPQHF. Full variable domain (missing parts from reference TRBV18 and TRBJ1-5): NAGVMQNPRHLVRRRGQEARLRCSPMKGHSHVYWYRQLPEEGLKFMVYLQKENIIDESGMPKERFSAEFPKEGPSILRIQQVVRGDSAAYFCASFQGTNQPQHFGDGTRLSIL.